The present entry profiles one T cell receptor beta chain with its context. V lost 4 bases and J lost 1, with 14 bases in between. This CDR3 has 16 residues. Germline V gene lookup returns CDR1 ENHRY and CDR2 SYGVKD. The data originate from a study of blood T cell repertoires in COVID-19. The assay was immunoSEQ multiplex PCR, and TCRdb's table has in-frame clones only and misses some. Of 410,000 or so clones in the sample, approximately 90% are singletons; the top ten hold about 1.6%. The chain has TRBV10-3 and TRBJ2-1, with D perhaps matching TRBD2 (7 bases). The sequence was obtained from a woman in her 40s with COVID-19, enrolled during active disease. Sequenced sample: peripheral blood. As DNA, the CDR3 is TGTGCCATCAGTGGCGGGGGCGGGAGATCCTACAATGAGCAGTTCTTC. It codes for CAISGGGGRSYNEQFF.